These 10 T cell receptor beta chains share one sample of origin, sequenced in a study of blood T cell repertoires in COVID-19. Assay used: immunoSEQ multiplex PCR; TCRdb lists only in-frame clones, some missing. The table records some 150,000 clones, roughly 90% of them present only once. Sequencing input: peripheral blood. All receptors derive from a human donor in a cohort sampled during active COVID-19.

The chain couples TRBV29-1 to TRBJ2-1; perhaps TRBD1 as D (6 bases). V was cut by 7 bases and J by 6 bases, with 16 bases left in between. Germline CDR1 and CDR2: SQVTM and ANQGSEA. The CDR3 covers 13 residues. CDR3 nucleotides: TGCAGCGGTCGGACAGCCACCGCCAATGAGCAGTTCTTC. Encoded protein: CSGRTATANEQFF.

The CDR3 sequence is CASSPLSTTITDTQYF. The CDR3 region has the DNA TGTGCCAGCAGCCCCCTAAGCACGACTATCACAGATACGCAGTATTTT. The chain carries TRBV6-6 and TRBJ2-3, with a weak D call TRBD2 (5 bases). The CDR3 sequence is 16 residues long. V was shortened by 6 bases and J by 2 bases, with 18 bases between the two germline ends. The germline V gene encodes CDR1 MNHNY and CDR2 SVGAGI (reference sequence).

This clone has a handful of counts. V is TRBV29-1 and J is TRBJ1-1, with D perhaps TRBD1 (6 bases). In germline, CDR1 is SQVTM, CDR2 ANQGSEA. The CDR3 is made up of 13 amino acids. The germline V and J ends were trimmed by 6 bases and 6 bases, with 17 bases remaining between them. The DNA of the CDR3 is TGCAGCGTCGCCCTGCACAGGGTTCCTGAAGCTTTCTTT. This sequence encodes CSVALHRVPEAFF.

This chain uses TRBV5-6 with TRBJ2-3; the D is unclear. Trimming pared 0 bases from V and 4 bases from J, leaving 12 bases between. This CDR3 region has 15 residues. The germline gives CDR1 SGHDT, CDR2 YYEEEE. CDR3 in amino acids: CASSLDPLGPDTQYF. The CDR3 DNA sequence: TGTGCCAGCAGCTTGGACCCCCTCGGTCCAGATACGCAGTATTTT.

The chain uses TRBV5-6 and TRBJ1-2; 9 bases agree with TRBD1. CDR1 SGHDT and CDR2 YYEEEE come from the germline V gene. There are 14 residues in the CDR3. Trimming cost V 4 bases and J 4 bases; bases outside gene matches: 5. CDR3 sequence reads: CASSPTGGGYGYTF. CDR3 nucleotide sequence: TGTGCCAGCAGCCCAACAGGGGGCGGCTATGGCTACACCTTC.

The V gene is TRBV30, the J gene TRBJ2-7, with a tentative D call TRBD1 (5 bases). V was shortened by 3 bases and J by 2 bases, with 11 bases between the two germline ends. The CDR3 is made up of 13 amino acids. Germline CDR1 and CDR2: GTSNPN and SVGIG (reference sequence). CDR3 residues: CAWRSGRTYEQYF. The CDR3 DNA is TGTGCCTGGAGATCAGGGCGGACCTACGAGCAGTACTTC.

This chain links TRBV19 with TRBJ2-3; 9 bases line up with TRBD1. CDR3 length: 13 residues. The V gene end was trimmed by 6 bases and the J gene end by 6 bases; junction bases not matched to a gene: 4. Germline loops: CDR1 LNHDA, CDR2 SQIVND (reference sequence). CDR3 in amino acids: CASSLDRGDTQYF. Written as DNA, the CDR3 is TGTGCCAGTAGCCTTGACAGGGGGGATACGCAGTATTTT.

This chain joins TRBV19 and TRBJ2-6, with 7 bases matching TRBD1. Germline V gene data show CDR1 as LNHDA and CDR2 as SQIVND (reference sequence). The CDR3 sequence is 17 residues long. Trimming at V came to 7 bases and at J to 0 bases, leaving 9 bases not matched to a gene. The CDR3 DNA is TGTGCCAGTATCCCCGGGACAGCCTCCTCTGGGGCCAACGTCCTGACTTTC. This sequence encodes CASIPGTASSGANVLTF.

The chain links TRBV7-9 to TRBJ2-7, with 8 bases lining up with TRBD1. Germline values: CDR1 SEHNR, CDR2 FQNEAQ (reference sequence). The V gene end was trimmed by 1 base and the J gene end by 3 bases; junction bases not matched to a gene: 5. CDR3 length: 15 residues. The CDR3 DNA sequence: TGTGCCAGCAGCTTAGGGACAGGGTTCAGCTACGAGCAGTACTTC. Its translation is CASSLGTGFSYEQYF.

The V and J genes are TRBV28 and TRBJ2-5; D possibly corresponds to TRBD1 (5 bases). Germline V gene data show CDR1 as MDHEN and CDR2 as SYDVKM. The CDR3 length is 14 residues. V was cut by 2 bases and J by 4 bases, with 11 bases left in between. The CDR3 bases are TGTGCCAGCAGTTTACAGGGTGTGCGAGAGACCCAGTACTTC. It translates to CASSLQGVRETQYF. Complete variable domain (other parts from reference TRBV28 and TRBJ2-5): DVKVTQSSRYLVKRTGEKVFLECVQDMDHENMFWYRQDPGLGLRLIYFSYDVKMKEKGDIPEGYSVSREKKERFSLILESASTNQTSMYLCASSLQGVRETQYFGPGTRLLVL.